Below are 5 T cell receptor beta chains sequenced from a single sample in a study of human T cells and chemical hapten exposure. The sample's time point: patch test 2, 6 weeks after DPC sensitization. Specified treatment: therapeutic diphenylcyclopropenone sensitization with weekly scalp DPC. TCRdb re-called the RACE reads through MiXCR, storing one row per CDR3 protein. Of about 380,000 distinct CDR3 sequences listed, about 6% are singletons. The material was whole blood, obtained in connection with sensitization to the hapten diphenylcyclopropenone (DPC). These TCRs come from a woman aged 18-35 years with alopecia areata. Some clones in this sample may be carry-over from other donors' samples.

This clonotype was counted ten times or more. CDR3 DNA sequence: TGTGCCAGCAGCGGAGGACCCGAGCAGTTCTTC. This codes for CASSGGPEQFF. The chain is built from TRBV11-3 and TRBJ2-1, with D maybe TRBD2 (5 bases). The CDR3 runs 11 residues. Trimming cost V 5 bases and J 10 bases, with 9 bases left between them. Germline V CDR1 and CDR2: SGHNT, YENEEA.

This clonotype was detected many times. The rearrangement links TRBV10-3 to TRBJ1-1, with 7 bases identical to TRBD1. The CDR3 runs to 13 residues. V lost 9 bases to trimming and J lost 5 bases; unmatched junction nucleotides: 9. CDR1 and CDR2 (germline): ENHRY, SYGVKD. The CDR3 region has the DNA TGTGCCATTGGAGACAGGGAAAGAACTGAAGCTTTCTTT. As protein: CAIGDRERTEAFF.

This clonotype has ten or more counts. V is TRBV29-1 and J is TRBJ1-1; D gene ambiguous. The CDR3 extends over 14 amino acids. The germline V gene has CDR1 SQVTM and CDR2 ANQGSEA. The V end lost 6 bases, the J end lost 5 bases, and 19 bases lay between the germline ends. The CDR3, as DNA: TGCAGCGTCGAGGGAGGCAGAAGGAAGACTGAAGCTTTCTTT. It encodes CSVEGGRRKTEAFF.

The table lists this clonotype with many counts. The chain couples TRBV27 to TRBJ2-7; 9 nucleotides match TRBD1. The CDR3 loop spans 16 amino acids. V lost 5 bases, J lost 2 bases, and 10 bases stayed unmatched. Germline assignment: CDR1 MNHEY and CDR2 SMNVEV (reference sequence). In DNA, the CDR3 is TGTGCCAGCAGTCCGGGGACAGGGAGGGGAACCTACGAGCAGTACTTC. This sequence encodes CASSPGTGRGTYEQYF.

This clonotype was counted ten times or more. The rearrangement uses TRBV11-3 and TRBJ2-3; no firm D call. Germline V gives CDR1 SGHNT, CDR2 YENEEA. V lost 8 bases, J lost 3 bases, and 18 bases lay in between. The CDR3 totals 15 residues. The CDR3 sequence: CASAPTPVKTDTQYF. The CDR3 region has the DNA TGTGCCAGCGCCCCGACTCCCGTGAAGACAGATACGCAGTATTTT. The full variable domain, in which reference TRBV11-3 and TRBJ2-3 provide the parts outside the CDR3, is EAGVVQSPRYKIIEKKQPVAFWCNPISGHNTLYWYLQNLGQGPELLIRYENEEAVDDSQLPKDRFSAERLKGVDSTLKIQPAELGDSAVYLCASAPTPVKTDTQYFGPGTRLTVL.